This entry concerns a single T cell receptor beta chain. The data derive from a study of blood T cell repertoires in COVID-19. Study at large: Material from acute and convalescent COVID-19 was sourced from the United States, Italy and Spain. T cells, B-cell-depleted T cells, or PBMCs supplied cDNA or gDNA.

Authors' data handling: The assay estimated nucleated cells by amplifying reference gene primers. The data were produced by immunoSEQ multiplex PCR, yet TCRdb's version contains in-frame clones alone and is incomplete. That table gives V, J and clone size, and the DNA gave D and trimming. The table lists a few hundred thousand clones, around 86% of them singletons. Germline loops: CDR1 SGHRS, CDR2 YFSETQ. CDR3 length: 13 residues. V was clipped by 4 bases and J by 5 bases, with 10 bases between them. The specimen sequenced was peripheral blood. The source is a woman aged 45-65 years with acute or convalescent COVID-19. The J gene is TRBJ1-5, the V gene TRBV5-1, with D possibly being TRBD1 (5 bases). CDR3 loop: CASSADRDQPQHF. In nucleotides, the CDR3 is TGCGCCAGCAGCGCTGACAGAGATCAGCCCCAGCATTTT.